The 18 T cell receptor beta chains given below trace back to one sample, sequenced in a study of cytomegalovirus exposure and HLA in healthy donors. 13 Jbeta primers and 60 Vbeta primers were used for the PCR. Measured with immunoSEQ multiplex PCR; TCRdb has only the in-frame clones, and not every one. The sample yields approximately 110,000 clones, of which the top ten take up under 7%. Material: PBMCs. These receptors all stem from a man aged 35 to 55 in good health and CMV-seropositive.

The chain links TRBV7-2 to TRBJ1-5; unclear D gene. CDR1 is SGHTA and CDR2 is FQGNSA in the germline V gene. Trimming took 6 bases from V and 1 from J, leaving 13 bases between them. The length of the CDR3 is 15 residues. CDR3 sequence: CASSSAGKSNQPQHF. The CDR3 DNA reads TGTGCCAGCAGTTCCGCCGGGAAAAGCAATCAGCCCCAGCATTTT.

This chain joins TRBV5-1 and TRBJ2-1; TRBD2 matches 7 bases. The germline V gene has CDR1 SGHRS and CDR2 YFSETQ. The junction had 10 bases not matched to a gene; V was cut back by 5 bases and J by 8 bases. This CDR3 comprises 14 residues. CDR3 amino acids: CASRSGGSKHEQFF. As DNA, the CDR3 is TGCGCCAGCAGATCGGGCGGGAGTAAACATGAGCAGTTCTTC.

The chain recombines TRBV14 with TRBJ2-7, with 9 bases identical to TRBD1. Trimming took 3 bases from V and 0 from J; bases not matched to a gene: 6. CDR1 is SGHDN, CDR2 FVKESK, per germline. There are 16 residues in the CDR3. The CDR3 nucleotides read TGTGCCAGCAGCCAGAGACCGGGACAGGGCTCCTACGAGCAGTACTTC. Translation: CASSQRPGQGSYEQYF.

This rearrangement joins TRBV6-6 to TRBJ2-1; 11 bases are shared with TRBD2. Germline CDR1 MNHNY, CDR2 SVGAGI (reference sequence). J gave up 10 bases and V 4 bases, and 6 bases lay outside the gene matches. This CDR3 comprises 14 residues. The CDR3 nucleotides are TGTGCCAGCAGTTTACTAGCGGGAGTTGGGGAGCAGTTCTTC. Encoded protein: CASSLLAGVGEQFF.

CDR3 in DNA: TGTGCCAGCAGTTACTCTTTAGCGGGAGGAGCAGATACGCAGTATTTT. Encoded protein: CASSYSLAGGADTQYF. V gene TRBV6-5 combines with J gene TRBJ2-3; TRBD2 aligns across 10 bases. CDR3 length: 16 residues. The germline V gene encodes CDR1 MNHEY and CDR2 SVGAGI. The junction had 4 bases not matched to a gene; V was cut back by 0 bases and J by 4 bases.

This rearrangement joins TRBV2 to TRBJ2-5; TRBD2 matches 13 bases. This CDR3 is built from 17 residues. Per germline, CDR1 SNHLY and CDR2 FYNNEI. Trimming removed 1 base from V and 0 bases from J; junction bases left unmatched: 2. CDR3 region: CASSEEGLAGYQETQYF. DNA of the CDR3: TGTGCCAGCAGTGAAGAGGGACTAGCGGGATACCAAGAGACCCAGTACTTC.

This chain connects TRBV5-1 to TRBJ2-3; D unresolved. Trimming removed 4 bases at V and 1 base at J, with 19 bases between. The CDR3 length is 17 residues. Germline V lookup: CDR1 SGHRS, CDR2 YFSETQ. This CDR3 is CASSRTSRGSGTDTQYF. CDR3 DNA sequence: TGCGCCAGCAGCAGAACCTCCCGTGGTAGTGGCACAGATACGCAGTATTTT.

The chain recombines TRBV5-1 with TRBJ2-7, with D maybe TRBD1 (6 bases). The CDR3 loop spans 14 amino acids. Trimming left V 4 bases short and J 3 bases short, with 14 bases between. Germline V lookup: CDR1 SGHRS, CDR2 YFSETQ. The chain's CDR3 is CASSTGQKIYEQYF. Written as DNA, the CDR3 is TGCGCCAGCAGCACTGGACAGAAGATCTACGAGCAGTACTTC.

This chain joins TRBV30 and TRBJ1-5, with 7 bases matching TRBD1. Germline loops: CDR1 GTSNPN, CDR2 SVGIG (reference sequence). V lost 1 base and J lost 9; bases outside the gene matches: 3. The CDR3 spans 12 residues. Here the CDR3 reads CAWSGGGRPQHF. In DNA form, the CDR3 reads TGTGCCTGGAGTGGAGGGGGCCGGCCCCAGCATTTT.

This chain uses TRBV6-5 with TRBJ1-5; D unclear. The CDR3 covers 15 residues. The germline gives CDR1 MNHEY, CDR2 SVGAGI. V lost 0 bases and J lost 3, with 9 bases in between. The CDR3 protein is CASSYSEETNQPQHF. The CDR3, as DNA: TGTGCCAGCAGTTACTCGGAGGAGACCAATCAGCCCCAGCATTTT.

The chain joins TRBV6-5 to TRBJ2-1; D is uncertain. The CDR3 is 16 residues long. Germline CDR1 reads MNHEY; CDR2 reads SVGAGI. The V gene lost 1 base and the J gene lost 0 bases, with 10 bases spanning the gap. CDR3 DNA sequence: TGTGCCAGCAGTTACTTCGCCCGAGACTCCTACAATGAGCAGTTCTTC. Translation gives CASSYFARDSYNEQFF.

The chain uses TRBV19 and TRBJ1-5; D unclear. The CDR3 consists of 16 residues. V was trimmed by 2 bases and J by 3 bases, leaving 14 bases between them. Looked up from germline, CDR1 is LNHDA and CDR2 is SQIVND (reference sequence). This CDR3 reads CASSIYGIWANQPQHF. In DNA form, the CDR3 reads TGTGCCAGTAGTATATATGGTATTTGGGCCAATCAGCCCCAGCATTTT.

The genes are TRBV2 and TRBJ2-5, with 8 bases that match TRBD2. Germline assignment: CDR1 SNHLY and CDR2 FYNNEI. The J segment lost 1 base and the V segment lost 6 bases, leaving 7 bases of the junction unmatched. CDR3 length equals 15 residues. The CDR3 loop reads CASSLLSGVQETQYF. The CDR3 nucleotides read TGTGCCAGCAGCCTCCTTAGCGGGGTCCAAGAGACCCAGTACTTC. The full variable domain, with the rest looked up from reference TRBV2 and TRBJ2-5, is EPEVTQTPSHQVTQMGQEVILRCVPISNHLYFYWYRQILGQKVEFLVSFYNNEISEKSEIFDDQFSVERPDGSNFTLKIRSTKLEDSAMYFCASSLLSGVQETQYFGPGTRLLVL.

The V gene is TRBV6-4, the J gene TRBJ2-1; 9 bases line up with TRBD2. This CDR3 has 15 amino acids. The V segment lost 3 bases and the J segment 3 bases; nucleotides outside the gene matches: 3. CDR1 MRHNA and CDR2 SNTAGT come from the germline V gene. CDR3 protein: CASSEKAGGYNEQFF. As DNA, the CDR3 is TGTGCCAGCAGTGAGAAAGCGGGAGGCTACAATGAGCAGTTCTTC.

V usage is TRBV7-9 and J usage is TRBJ2-7, with TRBD2 identical over 7 bases. Germline trimming cut 5 bases from V and 10 bases from J; bases unmatched to any gene: 17. The CDR3 totals 15 residues. The V gene's germline CDR1 is SEHNR and CDR2 FQNEAQ (reference sequence). The CDR3 is CASSIQPGLVNAQYF. In DNA form, the CDR3 reads TGTGCCAGCAGCATACAGCCTGGACTAGTCAACGCTCAGTACTTC. Complete variable domain (other parts from reference TRBV7-9 and TRBJ2-7): DTGVSQNPRHKITKRGQNVTFRCDPISEHNRLYWYRQTLGQGPEFLTYFQNEAQLEKSRLLSDRFSAERPKGSFSTLEIQRTEQGDSAMYLCASSIQPGLVNAQYFGPGTRLTVT.

This chain links TRBV7-3 with TRBJ2-4; weak D call: TRBD1 (6 bases). Between the trimmed V and J ends, which lost 5 bases and 2 bases, there was a span of 10 bases. CDR3 length equals 14 residues. From germline, CDR1 is SGHTA and CDR2 FQGTGA. This CDR3 is CASSEGQSKNIQYF. Here the CDR3 DNA reads TGTGCCAGCAGCGAAGGACAGTCCAAAAACATTCAGTACTTC.

The chain recombines TRBV7-3 with TRBJ1-5; weak D call: TRBD1 (6 bases). The CDR3 runs 15 residues. With 5 bases removed from V and 6 bases from J, the gap between germline ends came to 17 bases. Germline CDR1 and CDR2: SGHTA and FQGTGA. The CDR3 region is CASSAERGPSQPQHF. In DNA, the CDR3 is TGTGCCAGCAGCGCGGAGCGGGGGCCTTCTCAGCCCCAGCATTTT.

The genes are TRBV29-1 and TRBJ2-7, with a possible D match to TRBD1 (6 bases). CDR1 SQVTM and CDR2 ANQGSEA come from the germline V gene. V lost 1 base and J 6 bases, leaving 13 bases between the germline ends. This CDR3 has 13 residues. CDR3 amino acids: CSVEGAGDPEQYF. DNA for the CDR3: TGCAGCGTTGAAGGCGCAGGGGACCCCGAGCAGTACTTC.